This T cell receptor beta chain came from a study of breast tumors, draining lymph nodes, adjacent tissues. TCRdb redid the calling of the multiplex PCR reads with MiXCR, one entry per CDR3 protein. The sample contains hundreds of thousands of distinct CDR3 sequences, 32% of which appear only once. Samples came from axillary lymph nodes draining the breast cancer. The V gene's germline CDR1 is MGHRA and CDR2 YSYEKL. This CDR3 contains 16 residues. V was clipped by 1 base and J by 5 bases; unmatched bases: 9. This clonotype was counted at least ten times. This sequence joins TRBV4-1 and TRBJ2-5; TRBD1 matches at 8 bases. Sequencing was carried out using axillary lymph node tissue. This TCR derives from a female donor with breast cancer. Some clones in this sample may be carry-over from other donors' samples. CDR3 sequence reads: CASSQGLGTGGETQYF. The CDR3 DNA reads TGCGCCAGCAGCCAAGGGTTAGGGACAGGTGGGGAGACCCAGTACTTC.